The subject of this entry is one T cell receptor (beta chain). Its specificity is unknown. These data originate in a study of cytomegalovirus exposure and HLA in healthy donors. Findings and caveats of the study: Across donors, most TCRs were seen rarely, yet some public ones were widespread.

Germline CDR1 and CDR2: WSHSY and SAAADI. Trimming shortened V by 0 bases and J by 3 bases, and 12 bases separated the two germline ends. The CDR3 runs to 15 residues. The PCR contained 60 Vbeta and 13 Jbeta primers. Sequencing was performed with immunoSEQ multiplex PCR; in TCRdb, only in-frame clones are kept and a portion is missing. The sample includes 130,000 or so clones. This receptor was identified in a woman between 55 and 75 years old in good health and CMV-seronegative. The V and J genes are TRBV10-2 and TRBJ2-7; a possible D gene is TRBD2 (5 bases). Sequenced material: PBMCs. The CDR3 is CASSESEDGFYEQYF. The CDR3 bases are TGCGCCAGCAGTGAGTCGGAGGACGGCTTCTACGAGCAGTACTTC.